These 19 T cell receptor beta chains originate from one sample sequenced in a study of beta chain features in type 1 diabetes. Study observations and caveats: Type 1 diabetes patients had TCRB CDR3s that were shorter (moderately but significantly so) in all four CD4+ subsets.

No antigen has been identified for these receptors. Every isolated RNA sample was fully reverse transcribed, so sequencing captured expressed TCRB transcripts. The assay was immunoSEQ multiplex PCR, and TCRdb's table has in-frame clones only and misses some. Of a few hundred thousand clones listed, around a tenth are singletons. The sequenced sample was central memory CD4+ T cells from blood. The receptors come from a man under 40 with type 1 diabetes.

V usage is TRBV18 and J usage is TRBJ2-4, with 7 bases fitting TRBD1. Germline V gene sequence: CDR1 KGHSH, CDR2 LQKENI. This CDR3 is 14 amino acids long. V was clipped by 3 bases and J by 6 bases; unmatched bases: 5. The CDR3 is CASSPGQLLNIQYF. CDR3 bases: TGTGCCAGCTCACCGGGACAGCTTCTAAACATTCAGTACTTC.

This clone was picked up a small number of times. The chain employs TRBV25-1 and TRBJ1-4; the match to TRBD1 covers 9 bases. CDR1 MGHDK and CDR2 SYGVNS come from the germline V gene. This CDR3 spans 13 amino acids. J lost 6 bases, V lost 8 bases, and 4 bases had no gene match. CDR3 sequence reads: CASHGTGYEKLFF. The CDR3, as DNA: TGTGCCAGCCACGGGACAGGGTATGAAAAACTGTTTTTT.

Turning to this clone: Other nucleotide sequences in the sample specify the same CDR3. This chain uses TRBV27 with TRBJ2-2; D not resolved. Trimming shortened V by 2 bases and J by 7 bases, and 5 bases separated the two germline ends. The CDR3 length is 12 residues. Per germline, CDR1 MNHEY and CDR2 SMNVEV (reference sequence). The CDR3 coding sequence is TGTGCCAGCAGTTTACTCAACGGGGAGCTGTTTTTT. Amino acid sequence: CASSLLNGELFF.

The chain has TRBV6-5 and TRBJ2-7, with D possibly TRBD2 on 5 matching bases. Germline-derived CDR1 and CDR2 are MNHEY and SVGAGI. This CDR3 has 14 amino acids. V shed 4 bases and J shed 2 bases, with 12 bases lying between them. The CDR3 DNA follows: TGTGCCAGCAGTTCACGTAGCGCTCCCTACGAGCAGTACTTC. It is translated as CASSSRSAPYEQYF.

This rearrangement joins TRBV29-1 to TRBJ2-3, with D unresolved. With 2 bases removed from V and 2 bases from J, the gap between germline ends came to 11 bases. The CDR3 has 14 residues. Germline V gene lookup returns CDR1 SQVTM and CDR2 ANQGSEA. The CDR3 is CSVEPDGYTDTQYF. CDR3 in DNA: TGCAGCGTTGAACCGGACGGATACACAGATACGCAGTATTTT.

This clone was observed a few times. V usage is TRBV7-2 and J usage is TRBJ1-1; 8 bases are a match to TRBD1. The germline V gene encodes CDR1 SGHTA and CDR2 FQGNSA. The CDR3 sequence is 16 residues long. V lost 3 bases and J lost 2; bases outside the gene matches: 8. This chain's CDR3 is CASSLQGALINTEAFF. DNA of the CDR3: TGTGCCAGCAGCTTGCAGGGGGCGCTTATAAACACTGAAGCTTTCTTT. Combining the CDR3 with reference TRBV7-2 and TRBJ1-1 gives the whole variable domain GAGVSQSPSNKVTEKGKDVELRCDPISGHTALYWYRQSLGQGLEFLIYFQGNSAPDKSGLPSDRFSAERTGGSVSTLTIQRTQQEDSAVYLCASSLQGALINTEAFFGQGTRLTVV.

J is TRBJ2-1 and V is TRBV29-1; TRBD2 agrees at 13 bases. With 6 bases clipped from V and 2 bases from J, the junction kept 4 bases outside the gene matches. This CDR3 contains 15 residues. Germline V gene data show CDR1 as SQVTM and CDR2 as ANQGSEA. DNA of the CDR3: TGCAGCGTCGGGGGACTAGCGGGACCCTACAATGAGCAGTTCTTC. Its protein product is CSVGGLAGPYNEQFF.

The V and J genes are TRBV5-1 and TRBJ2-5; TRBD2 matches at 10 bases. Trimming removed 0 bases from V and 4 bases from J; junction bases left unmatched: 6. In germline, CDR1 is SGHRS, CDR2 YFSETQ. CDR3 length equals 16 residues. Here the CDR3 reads CASSLAASGSAETQYF. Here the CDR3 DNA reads TGCGCCAGCAGCTTGGCCGCTAGCGGGAGTGCAGAGACCCAGTACTTC.

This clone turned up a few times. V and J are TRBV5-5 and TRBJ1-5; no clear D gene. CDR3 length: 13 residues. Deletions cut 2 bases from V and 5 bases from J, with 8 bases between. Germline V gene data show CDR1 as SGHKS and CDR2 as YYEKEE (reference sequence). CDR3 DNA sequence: TGTGCCAGCAGCTTCGGGCAGGATCAGCCCCAGCATTTT. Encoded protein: CASSFGQDQPQHF. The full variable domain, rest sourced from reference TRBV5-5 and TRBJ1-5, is DAGVTQSPTHLIKTRGQQVTLRCSPISGHKSVSWYQQVLGQGPQFIFQYYEKEERGRGNFPDRFSARQFPNYSSELNVNALLLGDSALYLCASSFGQDQPQHFGDGTRLSIL.

CDR3 protein: CASSLYTGTLKNTEAFF. CDR3 DNA: TGTGCCAGCAGCCTATATACCGGGACCCTCAAGAACACTGAAGCTTTCTTT. The chain couples TRBV7-2 to TRBJ1-1, with D perhaps TRBD1 (5 bases). This CDR3 spans 17 amino acids. Trimming stripped 5 bases from V and 1 base from J, with 20 bases between. CDR1 SGHTA and CDR2 FQGNSA come from the germline V gene.

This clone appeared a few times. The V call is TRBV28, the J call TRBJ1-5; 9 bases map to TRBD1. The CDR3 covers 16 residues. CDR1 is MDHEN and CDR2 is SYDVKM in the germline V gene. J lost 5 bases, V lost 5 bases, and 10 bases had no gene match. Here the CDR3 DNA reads TGTGCCAGCAGTCTTGGGACAGGGCAATGGGATCAGCCCCAGCATTTT. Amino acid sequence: CASSLGTGQWDQPQHF. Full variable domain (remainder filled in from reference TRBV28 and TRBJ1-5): DVKVTQSSRYLVKRTGEKVFLECVQDMDHENMFWYRQDPGLGLRLIYFSYDVKMKEKGDIPEGYSVSREKKERFSLILESASTNQTSMYLCASSLGTGQWDQPQHFGDGTRLSIL.

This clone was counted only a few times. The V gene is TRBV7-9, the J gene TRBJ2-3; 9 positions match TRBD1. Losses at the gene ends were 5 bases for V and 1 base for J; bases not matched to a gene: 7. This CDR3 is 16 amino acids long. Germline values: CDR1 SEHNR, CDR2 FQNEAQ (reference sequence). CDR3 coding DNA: TGTGCCAGCAGCGCCCACCGGGACAGGGGCACAGATACGCAGTATTTT. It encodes CASSAHRDRGTDTQYF.

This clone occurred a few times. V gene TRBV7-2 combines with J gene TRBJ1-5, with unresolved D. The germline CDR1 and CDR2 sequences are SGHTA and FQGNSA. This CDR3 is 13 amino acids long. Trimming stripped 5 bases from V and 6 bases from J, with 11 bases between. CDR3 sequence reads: CASSKEPGQPQHF. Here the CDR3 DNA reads TGTGCCAGCAGCAAGGAGCCCGGTCAGCCCCAGCATTTT.

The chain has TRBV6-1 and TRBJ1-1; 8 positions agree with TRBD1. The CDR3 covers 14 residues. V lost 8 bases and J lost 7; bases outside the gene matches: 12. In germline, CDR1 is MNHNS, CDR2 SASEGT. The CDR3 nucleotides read TGTGCCAGCCTTCGGTGGGCAGGGGGCTTTGAAGCTTTCTTT. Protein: CASLRWAGGFEAFF.

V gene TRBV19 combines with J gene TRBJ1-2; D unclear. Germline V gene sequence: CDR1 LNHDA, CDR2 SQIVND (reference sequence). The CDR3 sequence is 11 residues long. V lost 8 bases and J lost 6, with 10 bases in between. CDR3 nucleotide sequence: TGTGCCAGTGAAACTGCGGATGGCTACACCTTC. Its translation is CASETADGYTF.

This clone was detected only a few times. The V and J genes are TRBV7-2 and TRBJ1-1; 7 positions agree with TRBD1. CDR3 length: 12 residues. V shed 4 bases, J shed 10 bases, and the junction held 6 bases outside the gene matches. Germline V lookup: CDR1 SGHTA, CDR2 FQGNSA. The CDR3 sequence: CASSWDSTIAFF. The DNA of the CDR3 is TGTGCCAGCAGCTGGGACAGCACGATAGCTTTCTTT.

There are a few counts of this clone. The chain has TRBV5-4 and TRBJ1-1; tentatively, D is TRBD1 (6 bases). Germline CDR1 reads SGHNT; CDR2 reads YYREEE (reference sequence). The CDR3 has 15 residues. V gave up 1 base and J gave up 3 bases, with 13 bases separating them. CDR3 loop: CASSLPGEGYTEAFF. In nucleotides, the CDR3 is TGTGCCAGCAGCTTGCCAGGGGAGGGGTACACTGAAGCTTTCTTT.

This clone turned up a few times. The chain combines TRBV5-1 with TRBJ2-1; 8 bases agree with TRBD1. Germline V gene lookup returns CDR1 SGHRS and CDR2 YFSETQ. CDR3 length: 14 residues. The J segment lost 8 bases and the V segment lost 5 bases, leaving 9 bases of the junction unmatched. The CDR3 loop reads CASRPGQVEDEQFF. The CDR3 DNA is TGCGCCAGCAGACCGGGACAGGTTGAGGATGAGCAGTTCTTC. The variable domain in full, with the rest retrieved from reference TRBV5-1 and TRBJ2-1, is KAGVTQTPRYLIKTRGQQVTLSCSPISGHRSVSWYQQTPGQGLQFLFEYFSETQRNKGNFPGRFSGRQFSNSRSEMNVSTLELGDSALYLCASRPGQVEDEQFFGPGTRLTVL.

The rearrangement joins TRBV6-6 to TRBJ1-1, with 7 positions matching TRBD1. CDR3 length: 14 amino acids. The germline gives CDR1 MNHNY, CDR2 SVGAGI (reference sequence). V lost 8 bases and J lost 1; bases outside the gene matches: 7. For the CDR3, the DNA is TGTGCCAGCCACCGGACAGGCCAGAACACTGAAGCTTTCTTT. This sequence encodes CASHRTGQNTEAFF.